Presented here are 17 T cell receptor beta chains from one specimen sequenced in a study of cytomegalovirus exposure and HLA in healthy donors. Assay: immunoSEQ multiplex PCR; the TCRdb copy retains only in-frame clones and omits some. Here the sample spans tens of thousands of clones, just under 95% being singletons. Material: PBMCs. Receptors originate from a man aged 18 to 30 in good health and CMV-seropositive.

This chain's CDR3 is CAISERPYQEAGELFF. CDR3 in DNA: TGTGCCATCAGTGAGAGGCCCTACCAGGAGGCGGGGGAGCTGTTTTTT. This rearrangement joins TRBV10-3 to TRBJ2-2, with a tentative D call TRBD2 (5 bases). The CDR3 covers 16 residues. The V end was cut by 2 bases, the J end by 8 bases, with 18 bases between. Germline V gives CDR1 ENHRY, CDR2 SYGVKD.

The rearrangement uses TRBV28 and TRBJ2-1, with TRBD2 matching 8 bases. Germline lookup yields CDR1 MDHEN and CDR2 SYDVKM. The CDR3 loop spans 14 amino acids. After removal of 3 bases from V and 2 bases from J, the junction contained 0 bases not matched to a gene. CDR3 amino acids: CASSLRGAYNEQFF. CDR3 nucleotides: TGTGCCAGCAGTTTGCGGGGGGCCTACAATGAGCAGTTCTTC. Complete variable domain (other parts from reference TRBV28 and TRBJ2-1): DVKVTQSSRYLVKRTGEKVFLECVQDMDHENMFWYRQDPGLGLRLIYFSYDVKMKEKGDIPEGYSVSREKKERFSLILESASTNQTSMYLCASSLRGAYNEQFFGPGTRLTVL.

V is TRBV10-1 and J is TRBJ2-7, with D tentatively TRBD2 (5 bases). In germline, CDR1 is WNHNN, CDR2 SYGVQD (reference sequence). The CDR3 is 13 residues long. V gave up 2 bases and J gave up 3 bases, with 8 bases separating them. CDR3 protein: CASSERGFYEQYF. DNA of the CDR3: TGCGCCAGCAGTGAGCGGGGATTCTACGAGCAGTACTTC.

The chain has TRBV29-1 and TRBJ2-7, with D perhaps matching TRBD1 (5 bases). Germline CDR1 SQVTM, CDR2 ANQGSEA. The length of the CDR3 is 12 residues. Trimming removed 0 bases from V and 6 bases from J, with 9 bases in between. The CDR3 DNA reads TGCAGCGTTGAAGACAGGGCCGGCGAGCAGTACTTC. This encodes CSVEDRAGEQYF.

CDR3 residues: CASSLTGVGNEQFF. For the CDR3, the DNA is TGTGCCAGCAGTTTGACAGGGGTCGGCAATGAGCAGTTCTTC. This sequence joins TRBV27 and TRBJ2-1, with TRBD1 matching 8 bases. Germline loops: CDR1 MNHEY, CDR2 SMNVEV (reference sequence). The trim removed 3 bases at V and 6 bases at J, leaving 4 bases unmatched. This CDR3 is built from 14 residues.

This clone was picked up one time. The chain is built from TRBV19 and TRBJ2-1; tentatively, D is TRBD2 (5 bases). The CDR3 length is 15 residues. Germline CDR1 is LNHDA and CDR2 is SQIVND (reference sequence). Trimming took off 0 bases at V and 2 bases at J, with 8 bases between the two ends. The CDR3 is CASSIDPGTYNEQFF. The CDR3 bases are TGTGCCAGTAGTATAGATCCCGGGACCTACAATGAGCAGTTCTTC.

The DNA of the CDR3 is TGTGCCAGCAGCCTTTTTGGTAGCGGGGGGGCAGATACGCAGTATTTT. It is translated as CASSLFGSGGADTQYF. The chain employs TRBV7-6 and TRBJ2-3; 11 nucleotides align to TRBD2. CDR1 SGHVS and CDR2 FNYEAQ come from the germline V gene. This CDR3 region has 16 residues. V shed 5 bases, J shed 4 bases, and the junction held 8 bases outside the gene matches.

The chain combines TRBV6-1 with TRBJ2-3; D ambiguous. This CDR3 comprises 13 residues. Trimming cost V 6 bases and J 0 bases, with 7 bases left between them. Germline CDR1 MNHNS, CDR2 SASEGT. The CDR3 DNA sequence: TGTGCCAGCAGGACACCTAGCACAGATACGCAGTATTTT. It specifies CASRTPSTDTQYF.

This clone has only a few counts. V is TRBV28 and J is TRBJ1-6; D remains unclear. This CDR3 spans 12 amino acids. Germline lookup yields CDR1 MDHEN and CDR2 SYDVKM. V was pared by 2 bases and J by 9 bases, with 5 bases between. CDR3 DNA sequence: TGTGCCAGCAGTTTAGCGGGTTCACCCCTCCACTTT. Amino acids: CASSLAGSPLHF.

The chain recombines TRBV10-3 with TRBJ2-7; TRBD1 agrees at 8 bases. Germline trimming cut 5 bases from V and 7 bases from J; bases unmatched to any gene: 10. This CDR3 has 14 residues. Germline V gene lookup returns CDR1 ENHRY and CDR2 SYGVKD. The CDR3 DNA reads TGTGCCATCAGTTTGGCGACAGGGGTCGAAGAGCAGTACTTC. Its protein product is CAISLATGVEEQYF.

In its sample, this clone was seen once. The chain links TRBV6-5 to TRBJ1-2, with 7 bases aligning to TRBD1. CDR3 size: 13 residues. Germline V lookup: CDR1 MNHEY, CDR2 SVGAGI. J gave up 4 bases and V 7 bases, and 6 bases lay outside the gene matches. CDR3 in amino acids: CASTFDRVYGYTF. The CDR3 nucleotides are TGTGCCAGCACCTTTGACAGGGTCTATGGCTACACCTTC.

V usage is TRBV28 and J usage is TRBJ2-7; TRBD1 matches at 11 bases. Germline assignment: CDR1 MDHEN and CDR2 SYDVKM. This CDR3 is 20 amino acids long. J was trimmed by 3 bases and V by 2 bases; bases with no gene match: 18. Here the CDR3 reads CASSLHHRTGGLGEGYEQYF. CDR3 sequence (DNA): TGTGCCAGCAGTTTACATCACCGGACAGGGGGCTTAGGGGAGGGCTACGAGCAGTACTTC.

V usage is TRBV27 and J usage is TRBJ1-1; a weak D match, TRBD1 (6 bases). V gave up 2 bases and J gave up 1 base, with 8 bases separating them. Germline CDR1 MNHEY, CDR2 SMNVEV (reference sequence). The CDR3 consists of 14 residues. The CDR3 sequence is CASSLGQTNTEAFF. Here the CDR3 DNA reads TGTGCCAGCAGTTTAGGACAGACGAACACTGAAGCTTTCTTT.

This clone was seen a single time. The chain couples TRBV28 to TRBJ2-2; D uncertain. Trimming cost V 6 bases and J 4 bases, with 9 bases left between them. The germline CDR1 and CDR2 sequences are MDHEN and SYDVKM. This CDR3 has 13 amino acids. The CDR3 here is CASSPDFTGELFF. CDR3 nucleotides: TGTGCCAGCAGCCCAGACTTCACCGGGGAGCTGTTTTTT.

This clone was recorded once. The V gene is TRBV28, the J gene TRBJ2-3; 10 bases are a match to TRBD2. The germline V gene has CDR1 MDHEN and CDR2 SYDVKM. Trimming at V came to 5 bases and at J to 3 bases, leaving 8 bases not matched to a gene. The CDR3 consists of 16 residues. The CDR3 reads CASSTVSGLATDTQYF. The CDR3 coding sequence is TGTGCCAGCAGTACCGTATCGGGACTAGCGACAGATACGCAGTATTTT.

The chain has TRBV11-3 and TRBJ2-7; 7 nucleotides agree with TRBD1. This CDR3 has 13 amino acids. The J segment lost 3 bases and the V segment lost 5 bases, leaving 4 bases of the junction unmatched. Germline V CDR1 and CDR2: SGHNT, YENEEA. The CDR3 DNA reads as TGTGCCAGCAGCAACCGGGACAGCTACGAGCAGTACTTC. Its protein is CASSNRDSYEQYF.

The chain couples TRBV6-1 to TRBJ1-1; TRBD1 might be the D (6 bases). Germline values: CDR1 MNHNS, CDR2 SASEGT. This CDR3 contains 15 residues. Trimming left V 6 bases short and J 4 bases short, with 18 bases between. The CDR3 coding sequence is TGTGCCAGCAGATTGACAGGTGGCTGGGGCACTGAAGCTTTCTTT. This codes for CASRLTGGWGTEAFF.